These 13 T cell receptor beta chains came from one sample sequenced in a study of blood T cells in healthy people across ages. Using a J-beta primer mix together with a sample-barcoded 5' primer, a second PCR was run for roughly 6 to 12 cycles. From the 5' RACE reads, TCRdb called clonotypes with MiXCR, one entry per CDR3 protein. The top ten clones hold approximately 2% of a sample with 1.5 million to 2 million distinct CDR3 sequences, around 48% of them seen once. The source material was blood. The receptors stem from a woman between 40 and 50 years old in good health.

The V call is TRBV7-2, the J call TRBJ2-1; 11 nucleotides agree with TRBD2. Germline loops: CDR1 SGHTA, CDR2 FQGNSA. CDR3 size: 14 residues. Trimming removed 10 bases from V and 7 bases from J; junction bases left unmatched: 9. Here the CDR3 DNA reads TGTGCCACCCAATTAGCGGGGGGGTGGAATGAGCAGTTCTTC. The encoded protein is CATQLAGGWNEQFF.

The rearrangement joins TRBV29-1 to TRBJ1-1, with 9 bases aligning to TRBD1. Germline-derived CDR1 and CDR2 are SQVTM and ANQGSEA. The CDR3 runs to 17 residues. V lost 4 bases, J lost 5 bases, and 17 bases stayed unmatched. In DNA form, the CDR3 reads TGCAGCGTTGGAGGGTCAGCCACAGGGGGCCTCAATACTGAAGCTTTCTTT. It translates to CSVGGSATGGLNTEAFF.

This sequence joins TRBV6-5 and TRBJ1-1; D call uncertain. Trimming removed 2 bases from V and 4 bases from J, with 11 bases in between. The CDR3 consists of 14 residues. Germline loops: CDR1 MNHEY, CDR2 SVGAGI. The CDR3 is CASSYRDLTTEAFF. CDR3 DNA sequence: TGTGCCAGCAGTTACAGGGATTTGACCACTGAAGCTTTCTTT.

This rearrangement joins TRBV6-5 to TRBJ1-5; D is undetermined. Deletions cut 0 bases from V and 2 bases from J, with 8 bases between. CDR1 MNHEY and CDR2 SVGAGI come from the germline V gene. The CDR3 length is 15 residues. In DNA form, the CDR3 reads TGTGCCAGCAGTTACTCAGGGATTGGCAATCAGCCCCAGCATTTT. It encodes CASSYSGIGNQPQHF.

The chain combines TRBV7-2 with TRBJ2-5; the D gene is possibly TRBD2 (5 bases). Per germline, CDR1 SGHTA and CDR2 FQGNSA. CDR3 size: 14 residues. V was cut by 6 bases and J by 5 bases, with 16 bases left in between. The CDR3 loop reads CASSYPGKLETQYF. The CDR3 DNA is TGTGCCAGCAGTTACCCCGGGAAACTGGAGACCCAGTACTTC.

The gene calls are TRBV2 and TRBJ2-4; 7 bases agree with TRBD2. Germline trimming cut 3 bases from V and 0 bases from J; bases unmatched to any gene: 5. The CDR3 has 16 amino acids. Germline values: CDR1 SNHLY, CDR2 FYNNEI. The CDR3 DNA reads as TGTGCCAGCAGTGAGTTTAGCGGGTTAGCCAAAAACATTCAGTACTTC. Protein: CASSEFSGLAKNIQYF.

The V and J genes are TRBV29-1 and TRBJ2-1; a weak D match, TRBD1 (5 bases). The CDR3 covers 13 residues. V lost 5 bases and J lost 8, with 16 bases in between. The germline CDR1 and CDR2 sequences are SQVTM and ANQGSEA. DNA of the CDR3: TGCAGCGTTAATGACAGCCCCGACTATGAGCAGTTCTTC. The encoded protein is CSVNDSPDYEQFF.

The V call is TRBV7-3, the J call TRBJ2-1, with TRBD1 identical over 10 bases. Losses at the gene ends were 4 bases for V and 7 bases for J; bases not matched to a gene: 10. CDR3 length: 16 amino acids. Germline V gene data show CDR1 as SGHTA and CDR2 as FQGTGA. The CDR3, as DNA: TGTGCCAGCAGCTCAACCGGGACAGGGGTTGGGAATGAGCAGTTCTTC. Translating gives CASSSTGTGVGNEQFF.

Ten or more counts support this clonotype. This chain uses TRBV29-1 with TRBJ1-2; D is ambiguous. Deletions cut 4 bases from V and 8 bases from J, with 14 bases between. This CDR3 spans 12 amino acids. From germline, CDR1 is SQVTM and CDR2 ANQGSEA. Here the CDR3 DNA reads TGCAGCGTTGGAGACATTCAGAGGGGCTACACCTTC. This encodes CSVGDIQRGYTF.

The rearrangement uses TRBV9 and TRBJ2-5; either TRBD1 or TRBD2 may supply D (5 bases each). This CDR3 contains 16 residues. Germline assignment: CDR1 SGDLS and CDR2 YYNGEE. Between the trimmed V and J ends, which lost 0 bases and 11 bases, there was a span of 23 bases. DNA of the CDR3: TGTGCCAGCAGCGTAGAGGTTTCGGGGACCTACAATGAGCAGTACTTC. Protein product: CASSVEVSGTYNEQYF. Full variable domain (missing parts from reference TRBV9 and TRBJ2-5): DSGVTQTPKHLITATGQRVTLRCSPRSGDLSVYWYQQSLDQGLQFLIQYYNGEERAKGNILERFSAQQFPDLHSELNLSSLELGDSALYFCASSVEVSGTYNEQYFGPGTRLLVL.

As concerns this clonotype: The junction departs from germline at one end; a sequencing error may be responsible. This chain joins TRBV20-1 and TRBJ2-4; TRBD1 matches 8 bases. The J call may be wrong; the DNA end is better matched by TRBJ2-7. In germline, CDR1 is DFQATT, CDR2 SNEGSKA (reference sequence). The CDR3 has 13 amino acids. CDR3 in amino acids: CSARRRTGYEQYF. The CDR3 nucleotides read TGCAGCGCTAGACGCAGGACAGGGTACGAGCAGTACTTC.

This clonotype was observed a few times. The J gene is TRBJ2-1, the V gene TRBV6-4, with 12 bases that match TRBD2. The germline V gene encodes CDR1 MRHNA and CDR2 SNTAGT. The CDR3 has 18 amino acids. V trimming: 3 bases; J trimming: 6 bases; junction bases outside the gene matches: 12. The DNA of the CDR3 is TGTGCCAGCAGTGAATTCGCTAGCGGGGGGGCAACCCCCAATGAGCAGTTCTTC. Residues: CASSEFASGGATPNEQFF.

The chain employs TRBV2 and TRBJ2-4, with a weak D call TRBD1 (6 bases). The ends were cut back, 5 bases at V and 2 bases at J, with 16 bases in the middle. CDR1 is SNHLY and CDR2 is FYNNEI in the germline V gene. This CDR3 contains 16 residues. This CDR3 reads CASSYSVGQTKNIQYF. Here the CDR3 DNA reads TGTGCCAGCAGTTACTCCGTTGGACAGACCAAAAACATTCAGTACTTC.